This TCR beta chain was observed in a study of blood T cells in healthy people across ages. V lost 4 bases and J 6 bases, leaving 8 bases between the germline ends. Germline V gene lookup returns CDR1 LGHNA and CDR2 YNFKEQ. The CDR3 extends over 12 amino acids. The second PCR ran about 6 to 12 cycles with a sample-barcoded 5' primer and J-beta primers. TCRdb independently ran MiXCR on the 5' RACE reads; one entry per CDR3 protein. The sample records 500,000 to 700,000 distinct CDR3 sequences, roughly 31% being singletons. Every sample yielded at least 6 million isolated PBMCs. This clonotype was counted at least ten times. What it binds is unknown. The study, taken as a whole, reports: Strong correlation existed between TCR beta diversity and naive T cell percentage. Both higher diversity and more naive CD4+ cells marked long-lived donors when set against aged donors.

The chain recombines TRBV4-2 with TRBJ2-3; the D gene is possibly TRBD2 (5 bases). The sample was blood. This clonotype originated in a woman of 80 years or more in good health. The CDR3 DNA reads TGTGCCAGCAGCCGAGAGGGCGATACGCAGTATTTT. Protein product: CASSREGDTQYF.